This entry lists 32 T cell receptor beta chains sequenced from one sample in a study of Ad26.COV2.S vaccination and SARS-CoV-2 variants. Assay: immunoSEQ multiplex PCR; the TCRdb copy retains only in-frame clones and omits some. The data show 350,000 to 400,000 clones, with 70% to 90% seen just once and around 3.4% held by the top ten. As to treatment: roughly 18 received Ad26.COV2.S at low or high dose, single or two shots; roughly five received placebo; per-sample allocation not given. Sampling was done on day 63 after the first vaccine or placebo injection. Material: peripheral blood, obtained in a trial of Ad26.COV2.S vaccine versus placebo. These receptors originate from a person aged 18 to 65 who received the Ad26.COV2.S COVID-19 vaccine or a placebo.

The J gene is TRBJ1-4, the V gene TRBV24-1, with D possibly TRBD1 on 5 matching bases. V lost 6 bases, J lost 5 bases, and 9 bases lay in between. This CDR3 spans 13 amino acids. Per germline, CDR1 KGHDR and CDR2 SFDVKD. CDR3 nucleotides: TGTGCCACCAGTCGAAACAGGAATGAAAAACTGTTTTTT. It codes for CATSRNRNEKLFF.

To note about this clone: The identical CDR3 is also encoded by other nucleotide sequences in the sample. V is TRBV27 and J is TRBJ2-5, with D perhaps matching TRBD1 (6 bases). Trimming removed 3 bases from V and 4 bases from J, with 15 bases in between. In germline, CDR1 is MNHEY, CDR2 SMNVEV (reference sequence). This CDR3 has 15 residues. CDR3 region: CASSLGRGWGETQYF. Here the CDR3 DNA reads TGTGCCAGCAGTTTGGGCAGGGGATGGGGAGAGACCCAGTACTTC.

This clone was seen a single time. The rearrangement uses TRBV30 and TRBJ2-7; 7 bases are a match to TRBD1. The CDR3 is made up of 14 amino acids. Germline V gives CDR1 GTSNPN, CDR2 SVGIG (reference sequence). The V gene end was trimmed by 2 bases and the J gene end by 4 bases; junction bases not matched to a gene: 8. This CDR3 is CAWSRVGQPYEQYF. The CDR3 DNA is TGTGCCTGGAGTAGAGTGGGACAGCCGTACGAGCAGTACTTC.

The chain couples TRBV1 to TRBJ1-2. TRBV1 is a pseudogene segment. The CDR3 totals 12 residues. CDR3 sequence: CTSSQGNYGYTF. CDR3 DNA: TGCACCAGCAGCCAGGGAAACTATGGCTACACCTTC.

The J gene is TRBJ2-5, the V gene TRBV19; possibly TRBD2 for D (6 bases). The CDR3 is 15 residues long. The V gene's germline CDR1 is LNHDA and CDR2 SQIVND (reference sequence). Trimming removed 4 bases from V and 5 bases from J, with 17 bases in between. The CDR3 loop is CASSRRRDARETQYF. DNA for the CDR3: TGTGCCAGTAGTAGGCGGCGGGACGCTAGGGAGACCCAGTACTTC.

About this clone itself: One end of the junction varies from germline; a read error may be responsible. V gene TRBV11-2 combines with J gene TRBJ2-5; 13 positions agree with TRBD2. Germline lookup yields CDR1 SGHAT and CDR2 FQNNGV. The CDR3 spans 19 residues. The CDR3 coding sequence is TGTGCCCGCAGCTCGGCACTAGCGGGGGGGCCCGGGGGTGGGGAGACCCAGTACTTC. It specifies CARSSALAGGPGGGETQYF.

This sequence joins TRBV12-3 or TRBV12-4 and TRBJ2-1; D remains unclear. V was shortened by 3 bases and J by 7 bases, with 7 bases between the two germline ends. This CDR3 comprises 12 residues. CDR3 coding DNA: TGTGCCAGCAGTTTTGTGAGGAATGAGCAGTTCTTC. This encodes CASSFVRNEQFF.

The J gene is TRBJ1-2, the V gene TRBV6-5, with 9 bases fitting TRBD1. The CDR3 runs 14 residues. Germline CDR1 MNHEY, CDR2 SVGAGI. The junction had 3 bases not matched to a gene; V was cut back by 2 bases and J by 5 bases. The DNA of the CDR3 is TGTGCCAGCAGTTACGAACAGGGGGCGTATGGCTACACCTTC. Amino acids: CASSYEQGAYGYTF.

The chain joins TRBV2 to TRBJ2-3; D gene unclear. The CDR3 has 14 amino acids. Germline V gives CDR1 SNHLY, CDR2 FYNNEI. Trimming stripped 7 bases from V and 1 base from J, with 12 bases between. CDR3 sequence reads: CASTDARGTDTQYF. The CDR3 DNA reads TGTGCCAGCACTGACGCCCGGGGCACAGATACGCAGTATTTT.

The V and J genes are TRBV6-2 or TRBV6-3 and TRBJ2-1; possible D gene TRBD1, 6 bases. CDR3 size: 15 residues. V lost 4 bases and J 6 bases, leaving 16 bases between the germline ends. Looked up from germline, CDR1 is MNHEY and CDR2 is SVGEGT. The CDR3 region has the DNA TGTGCCAGCAGTTTCAGGGGTTTTCTTGGCAATGAGCAGTTCTTC. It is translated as CASSFRGFLGNEQFF.

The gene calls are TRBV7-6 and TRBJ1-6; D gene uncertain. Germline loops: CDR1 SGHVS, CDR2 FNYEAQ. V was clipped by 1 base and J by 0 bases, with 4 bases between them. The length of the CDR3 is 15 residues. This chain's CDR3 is CASSLVFSYNSPLHF. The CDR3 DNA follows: TGTGCCAGCAGCTTAGTTTTCTCCTATAATTCACCCCTCCACTTT. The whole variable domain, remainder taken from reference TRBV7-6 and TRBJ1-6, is GAGVSQSPRYKVTKRGQDVALRCDPISGHVSLYWYRQALGQGPEFLTYFNYEAQQDKSGLPNDRFSAERPEGSISTLTIQRTEQRDSAMYRCASSLVFSYNSPLHFGNGTRLTVT.

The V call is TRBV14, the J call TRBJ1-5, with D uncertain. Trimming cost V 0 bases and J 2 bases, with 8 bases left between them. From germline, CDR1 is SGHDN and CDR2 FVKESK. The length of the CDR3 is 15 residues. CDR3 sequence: CASSQDKGRNQPQHF. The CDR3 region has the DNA TGTGCCAGCAGCCAAGATAAGGGTCGCAATCAGCCCCAGCATTTT.

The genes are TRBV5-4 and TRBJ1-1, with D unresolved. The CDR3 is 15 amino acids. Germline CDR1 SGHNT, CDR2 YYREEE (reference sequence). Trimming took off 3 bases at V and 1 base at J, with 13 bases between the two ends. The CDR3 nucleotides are TGTGCCAGCAGCTCCGTTTATCGGGGGAACACTGAAGCTTTCTTT. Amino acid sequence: CASSSVYRGNTEAFF. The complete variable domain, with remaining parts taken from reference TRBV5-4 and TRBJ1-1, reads ETGVTQSPTHLIKTRGQQVTLRCSSQSGHNTVSWYQQALGQGPQFIFQYYREEENGRGNFPPRFSGLQFPNYSSELNVNALELDDSALYLCASSSVYRGNTEAFFGQGTRLTVV.

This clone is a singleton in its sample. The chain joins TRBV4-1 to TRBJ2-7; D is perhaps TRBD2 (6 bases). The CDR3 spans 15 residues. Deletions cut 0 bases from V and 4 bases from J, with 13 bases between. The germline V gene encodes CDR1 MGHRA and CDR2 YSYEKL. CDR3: CASSQEAGRNYEQYF. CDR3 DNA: TGCGCCAGCAGCCAAGAGGCAGGGAGGAATTACGAGCAGTACTTC.

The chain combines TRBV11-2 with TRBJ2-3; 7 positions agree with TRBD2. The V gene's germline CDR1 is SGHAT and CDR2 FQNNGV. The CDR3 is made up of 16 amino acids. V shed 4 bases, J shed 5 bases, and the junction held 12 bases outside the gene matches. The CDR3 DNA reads TGTGCCAGCAGCTCAGAGCCGGGGCTAGCGGTAGATACGCAGTATTTT. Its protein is CASSSEPGLAVDTQYF.

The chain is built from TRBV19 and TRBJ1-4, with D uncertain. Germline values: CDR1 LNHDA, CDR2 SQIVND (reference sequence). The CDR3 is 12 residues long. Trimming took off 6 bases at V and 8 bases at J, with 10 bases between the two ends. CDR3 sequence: CASSPLREKLFF. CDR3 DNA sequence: TGTGCCAGTAGCCCTCTAAGGGAAAAACTGTTTTTT.

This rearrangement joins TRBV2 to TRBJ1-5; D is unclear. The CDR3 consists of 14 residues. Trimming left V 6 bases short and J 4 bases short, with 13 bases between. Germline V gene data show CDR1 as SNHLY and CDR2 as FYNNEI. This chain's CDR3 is CASRLNLPNQPQHF. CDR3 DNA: TGTGCCAGCAGGCTGAATCTACCTAATCAGCCCCAGCATTTT.

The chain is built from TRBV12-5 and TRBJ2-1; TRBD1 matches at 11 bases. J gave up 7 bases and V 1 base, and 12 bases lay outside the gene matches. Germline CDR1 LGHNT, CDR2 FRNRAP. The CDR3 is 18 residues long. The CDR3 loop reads CASGLAPPAGQGANEQFF. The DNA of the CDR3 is TGTGCTAGTGGTTTGGCCCCCCCGGCTGGACAGGGGGCAAATGAGCAGTTCTTC.

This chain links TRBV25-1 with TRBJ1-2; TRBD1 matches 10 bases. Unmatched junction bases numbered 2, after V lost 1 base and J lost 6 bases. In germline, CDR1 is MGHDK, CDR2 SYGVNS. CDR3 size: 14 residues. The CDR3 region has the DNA TGTGCCAGCAGTGAATGGGACAGGGGCCATGGCTACACCTTC. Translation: CASSEWDRGHGYTF.

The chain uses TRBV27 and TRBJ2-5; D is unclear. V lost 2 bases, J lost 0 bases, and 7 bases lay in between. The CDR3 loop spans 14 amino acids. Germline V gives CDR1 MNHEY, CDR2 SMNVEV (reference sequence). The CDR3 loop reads CASSLLNNQETQYF. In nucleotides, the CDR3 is TGTGCCAGCAGTTTACTTAACAACCAAGAGACCCAGTACTTC.

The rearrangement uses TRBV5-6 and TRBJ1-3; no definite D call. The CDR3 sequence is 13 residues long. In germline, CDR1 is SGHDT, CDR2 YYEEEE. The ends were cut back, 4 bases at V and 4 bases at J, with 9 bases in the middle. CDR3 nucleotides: TGTGCCAGCAGCCCCCTCGGGGGAAACACCATATATTTT. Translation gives CASSPLGGNTIYF.

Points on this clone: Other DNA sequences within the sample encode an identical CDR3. CDR3 DNA sequence: TGTGCCATCAGTGGGACAGGGAACGAGCAGTACTTC. It encodes CAISGTGNEQYF. This chain connects TRBV10-3 to TRBJ2-7; TRBD1 agrees at 8 bases. This CDR3 is 12 amino acids long. Germline lookup yields CDR1 ENHRY and CDR2 SYGVKD. The trim removed 4 bases at V and 5 bases at J, leaving 1 base unmatched.

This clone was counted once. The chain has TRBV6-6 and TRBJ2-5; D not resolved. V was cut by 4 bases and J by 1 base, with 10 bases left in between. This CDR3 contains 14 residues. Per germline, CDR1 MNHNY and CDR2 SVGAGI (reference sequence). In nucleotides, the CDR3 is TGTGCCAGCAGTTTCCCGGGCGGCCAAGAGACCCAGTACTTC. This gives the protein CASSFPGGQETQYF.

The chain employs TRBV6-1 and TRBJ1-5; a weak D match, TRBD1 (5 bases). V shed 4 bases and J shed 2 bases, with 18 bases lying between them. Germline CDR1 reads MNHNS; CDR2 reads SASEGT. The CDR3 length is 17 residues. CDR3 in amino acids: CASSVAPSTGRNQPQHF. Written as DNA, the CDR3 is TGTGCCAGCAGTGTGGCTCCTTCAACAGGCCGCAATCAGCCCCAGCATTTT.

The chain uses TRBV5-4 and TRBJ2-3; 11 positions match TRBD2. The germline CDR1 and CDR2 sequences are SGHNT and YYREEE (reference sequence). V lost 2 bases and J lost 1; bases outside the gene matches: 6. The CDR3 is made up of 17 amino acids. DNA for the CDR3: TGTGCCAGCAGCTTAGCCTTGGGACTAGCGGGCACAGATACGCAGTATTTT. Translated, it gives CASSLALGLAGTDTQYF.

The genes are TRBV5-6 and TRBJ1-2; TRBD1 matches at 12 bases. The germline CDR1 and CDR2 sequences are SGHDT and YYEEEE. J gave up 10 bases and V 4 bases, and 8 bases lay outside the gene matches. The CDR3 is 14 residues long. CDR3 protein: CASSGGQGAFDYTF. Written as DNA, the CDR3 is TGTGCCAGCAGCGGGGGACAGGGGGCTTTTGACTACACCTTC.

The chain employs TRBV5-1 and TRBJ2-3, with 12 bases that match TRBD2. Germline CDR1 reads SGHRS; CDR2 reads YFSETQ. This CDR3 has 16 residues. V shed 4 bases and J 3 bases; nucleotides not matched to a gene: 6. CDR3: CASSVPSGGATDTQYF. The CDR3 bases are TGCGCCAGCAGCGTTCCTAGCGGGGGGGCGACAGATACGCAGTATTTT.

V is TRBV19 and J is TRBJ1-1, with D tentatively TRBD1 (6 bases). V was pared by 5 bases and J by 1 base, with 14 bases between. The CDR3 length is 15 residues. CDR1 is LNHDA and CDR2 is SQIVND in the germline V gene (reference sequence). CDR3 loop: CASSASPTGNTEAFF. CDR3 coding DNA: TGTGCCAGTAGTGCCTCCCCGACAGGGAACACTGAAGCTTTCTTT.

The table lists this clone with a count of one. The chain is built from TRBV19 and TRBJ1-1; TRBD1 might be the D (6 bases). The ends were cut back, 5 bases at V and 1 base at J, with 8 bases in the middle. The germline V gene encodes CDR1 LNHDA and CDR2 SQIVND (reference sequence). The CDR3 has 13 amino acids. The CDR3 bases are TGTGCCAGTAGTTGGGACAAGAACACTGAAGCTTTCTTT. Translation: CASSWDKNTEAFF.

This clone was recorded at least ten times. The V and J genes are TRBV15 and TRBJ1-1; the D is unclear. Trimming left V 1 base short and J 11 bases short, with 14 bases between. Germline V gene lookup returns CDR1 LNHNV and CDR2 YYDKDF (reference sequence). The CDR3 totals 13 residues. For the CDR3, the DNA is TGTGCCACCAGCAGAGCTGTGAGGGTCGCGGCTTTCTTT. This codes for CATSRAVRVAAFF.

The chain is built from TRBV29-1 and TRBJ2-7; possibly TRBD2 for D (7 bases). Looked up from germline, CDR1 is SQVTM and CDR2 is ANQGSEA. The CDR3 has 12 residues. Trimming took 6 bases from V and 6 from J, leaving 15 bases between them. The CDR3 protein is CSVGGGSLEQYF. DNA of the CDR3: TGCAGCGTGGGGGGGGGCTCCCTCGAGCAGTACTTC.

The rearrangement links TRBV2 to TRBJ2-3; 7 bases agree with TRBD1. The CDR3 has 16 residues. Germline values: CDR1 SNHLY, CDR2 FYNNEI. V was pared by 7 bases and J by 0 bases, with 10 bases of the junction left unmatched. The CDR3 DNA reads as TGTGCCAGCATCCCGGACAGGTTCTCTAGCACAGATACGCAGTATTTT. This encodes CASIPDRFSSTDTQYF.